The clone carrying this TCR beta chain was counted many times. What it binds is unknown. The sample comes from a study of early T cells in non-severe SARS-CoV-2 infection. Study observations and caveats: Missing private and CD4 specificities, VDJdb matching favored anti-spike CD8 responses.

Trimming took off 1 base at V and 3 bases at J, with 10 bases between the two ends. Germline loops: CDR1 MGHDK, CDR2 SYGVNS. The CDR3 spans 14 residues. In TCRdb, the 5' RACE reads were re-called with MiXCR into one record per CDR3 protein. Here the sample spans some 37,000 distinct CDR3 sequences, approximately 9.1% being singletons. This chain uses TRBV25-1 with TRBJ2-7; D assignment may be TRBD1 or TRBD2 (5 bases each). This TCR was recovered from an adult who was a healthcare worker with PCR-confirmed SARS-CoV-2 infection or an uninfected control (not recorded which). The sequenced sample was whole blood. The CDR3 sequence: CASSESRGVYEQYF. Written as DNA, the CDR3 is TGTGCCAGCAGTGAATCTCGAGGGGTCTACGAGCAGTACTTC.